The 28 T cell receptor beta chains in this list originate from one sample, sequenced in a study of blood T cell repertoires in COVID-19. TCRdb's copy holds only in-frame clones and misses some; the assay was immunoSEQ multiplex PCR. The sample includes 200,000 to 250,000 clones, about 82% of them seen just once. The sample taken for sequencing was PBMCs or T cells enriched from blood (not recorded which). Every receptor here comes from a woman aged 45 to 65 who had recovered from COVID-19.

V and J are TRBV27 and TRBJ1-1, with 11 bases fitting TRBD1. The junction had 11 bases not matched to a gene; V was cut back by 6 bases and J by 8 bases. The germline gives CDR1 MNHEY, CDR2 SMNVEV (reference sequence). This CDR3 has 15 amino acids. CDR3 nucleotide sequence: TGTGCCAGCAGGGGGGACAGGGGGTTCGTGTCGGAAGCTTTCTTT. This encodes CASRGDRGFVSEAFF.

The J gene is TRBJ1-1, the V gene TRBV6-1; D is possibly TRBD1 (6 bases). CDR3 length: 17 residues. CDR1 is MNHNS, CDR2 SASEGT, per germline. The ends were cut back, 3 bases at V and 0 bases at J, with 17 bases in the middle. The DNA for the CDR3 is TGTGCCAGCAGTGAGATTAGTCGGGGACAAATGAACACTGAAGCTTTCTTT. Residues: CASSEISRGQMNTEAFF.

This clone was observed a single time. V gene TRBV25-1 combines with J gene TRBJ1-1; a weak D match, TRBD1 (6 bases). V lost 7 bases and J lost 3, with 24 bases in between. Looked up from germline, CDR1 is MGHDK and CDR2 is SYGVNS. The length of the CDR3 is 17 residues. The CDR3: CASTASGGAWSDTEAFF. CDR3 in DNA: TGTGCCAGCACCGCCTCGGGGGGCGCGTGGTCGGACACTGAAGCTTTCTTT.

The rearrangement uses TRBV2 and TRBJ1-6, with a tentative D call TRBD1 (6 bases). This CDR3 has 13 residues. The germline V gene has CDR1 SNHLY and CDR2 FYNNEI. V lost 2 bases to trimming and J lost 7 bases, with 6 bases between them. The CDR3 sequence: CASSETGNSPLHF. In DNA form, the CDR3 reads TGTGCCAGCAGTGAAACAGGGAATTCACCCCTCCACTTT. The variable domain in full, completed from reference TRBV2 and TRBJ1-6, reads EPEVTQTPSHQVTQMGQEVILRCVPISNHLYFYWYRQILGQKVEFLVSFYNNEISEKSEIFDDQFSVERPDGSNFTLKIRSTKLEDSAMYFCASSETGNSPLHFGNGTRLTVT.

This chain uses TRBV7-9 with TRBJ1-2; D remains ambiguous. Trimming removed 2 bases from V and 8 bases from J, with 9 bases in between. The CDR3 consists of 12 residues. Looked up from germline, CDR1 is SEHNR and CDR2 is FQNEAQ (reference sequence). CDR3 region: CASSLSHVGYTF. In DNA form, the CDR3 reads TGTGCCAGCAGCTTATCCCATGTGGGCTACACCTTC.

The genes are TRBV28 and TRBJ2-7; tentative D call: TRBD2 (5 bases). This CDR3 region has 12 residues. V lost 10 bases, J lost 2 bases, and 12 bases lay in between. In germline, CDR1 is MDHEN, CDR2 SYDVKM. The CDR3 region has the DNA TGTGCCACGGAGGACGGCACCTACGAGCAGTACTTC. Residues: CATEDGTYEQYF.

The chain has TRBV2 and TRBJ1-6, with TRBD1 identical over 12 bases. Germline V gives CDR1 SNHLY, CDR2 FYNNEI. The ends lost 9 bases at V and 10 bases at J; junction bases unmatched: 7. This CDR3 has 14 amino acids. The CDR3 sequence is CASTGQGAASPLHF. The CDR3 DNA reads TGTGCCAGTACGGGACAGGGGGCGGCATCACCCCTCCACTTT.

V usage is TRBV5-1 and J usage is TRBJ1-4, with 7 nucleotides matching TRBD1. The CDR3 totals 14 residues. Trimming at V came to 4 bases and at J to 2 bases, leaving 2 bases not matched to a gene. Germline V gene lookup returns CDR1 SGHRS and CDR2 YFSETQ. CDR3 residues: CASSRDSTNEKLFF. The CDR3 bases are TGCGCCAGCAGCAGGGACAGTACTAATGAAAAACTGTTTTTT.

This clone was counted between two and nine times. V gene TRBV20-1 combines with J gene TRBJ2-7; TRBD1 aligns across 7 bases. CDR3 size: 14 residues. Germline CDR1 and CDR2: DFQATT and SNEGSKA (reference sequence). V shed 5 bases, J shed 1 base, and the junction held 8 bases outside the gene matches. CDR3 nucleotide sequence: TGCAGTGCTCGTGGGACAGCCAGGTCCTACGAGCAGTACTTC. Encoded protein: CSARGTARSYEQYF.

J is TRBJ2-7 and V is TRBV29-1; possibly TRBD1 for D (5 bases). The CDR3 is 14 amino acids. The germline gives CDR1 SQVTM, CDR2 ANQGSEA. The V end was cut by 3 bases, the J end by 0 bases, with 12 bases between. CDR3 bases: TGCAGCGTTGATCGTCAGGGCCTCTCCTACGAGCAGTACTTC. This translates into CSVDRQGLSYEQYF.

J is TRBJ1-1 and V is TRBV11-2; D is uncertain. Trimming cost V 0 bases and J 5 bases, with 7 bases left between them. This CDR3 spans 13 amino acids. CDR1 and CDR2 (germline): SGHAT, FQNNGV. The chain's CDR3 is CASSLEAETEAFF. The CDR3 DNA sequence: TGTGCCAGCAGCTTAGAAGCGGAGACTGAAGCTTTCTTT.

This clone was detected a few times. J is TRBJ1-5 and V is TRBV6-5; D gene uncertain. Trimming took 9 bases from V and 2 from J, leaving 14 bases between them. The CDR3 spans 14 residues. From germline, CDR1 is MNHEY and CDR2 SVGAGI. The CDR3 loop reads CASRRMNGNQPQHF. CDR3 nucleotide sequence: TGTGCCAGTAGGCGGATGAATGGCAATCAGCCCCAGCATTTT.

DNA of the CDR3: TGCGCCAGCAGCCAAGCGGTCGCAGAGACCCAGTACTTC. It is translated as CASSQAVAETQYF. The chain has TRBV4-3 and TRBJ2-5; D is undetermined. The CDR3 runs to 13 residues. V lost 1 base to trimming and J lost 4 bases, with 7 bases between them. Germline V gene sequence: CDR1 LGHNA, CDR2 YSLEER.

The chain employs TRBV7-3 and TRBJ2-3; D may be TRBD2 (6 bases). Trimming removed 3 bases at V and 1 base at J, with 14 bases between. In germline, CDR1 is SGHTA, CDR2 FQGTGA. The CDR3 is made up of 16 amino acids. This chain's CDR3 is CASSFGSTVGTDTQYF. The DNA of the CDR3 is TGTGCCAGCAGCTTCGGGAGCACCGTAGGCACAGATACGCAGTATTTT.

The genes are TRBV14 and TRBJ1-2, with TRBD1 matching over 7 bases. Trimming cost V 4 bases and J 7 bases; bases outside gene matches: 9. The CDR3 spans 14 residues. Germline V gene sequence: CDR1 SGHDN, CDR2 FVKESK. The CDR3 protein is CASSLGQPPRGYTF. The CDR3 coding sequence is TGTGCCAGCAGCCTGGGACAGCCGCCTCGTGGCTACACCTTC.

The chain has TRBV30 and TRBJ2-1, with D possibly being TRBD2 (7 bases). CDR3 length: 14 amino acids. CDR1 and CDR2 from the germline V gene are GTSNPN and SVGIG (reference sequence). V dropped 3 bases and J dropped 10 bases, with 19 bases sitting between them. The CDR3 loop reads CAWSQGLGTREQFF. Here the CDR3 DNA reads TGTGCCTGGAGCCAAGGACTAGGGACAAGGGAGCAGTTCTTC.

This clone was recorded once. The CDR3 protein is CASSLAGQGYNEQFF. For the CDR3, the DNA is TGTGCCAGCAGCTTGGCGGGACAGGGGTACAATGAGCAGTTCTTC. This rearrangement joins TRBV5-4 to TRBJ2-1; 10 nucleotides agree with TRBD1. The CDR3 covers 15 residues. CDR1 and CDR2 (germline): SGHNT, YYREEE (reference sequence). V lost 0 bases and J lost 4; bases outside the gene matches: 1. Looking up the rest from reference TRBV5-4 and TRBJ2-1 gives the full variable domain: ETGVTQSPTHLIKTRGQQVTLRCSSQSGHNTVSWYQQALGQGPQFIFQYYREEENGRGNFPPRFSGLQFPNYSSELNVNALELDDSALYLCASSLAGQGYNEQFFGPGTRLTVL.

A note on this clone: Mismatch with germline at one junction end may stem from a read error. The genes are TRBV18 and TRBJ1-1; no clear D. The CDR3 totals 13 residues. Germline loops: CDR1 KGHSH, CDR2 LQKENI. The CDR3 DNA follows: TGTGCCACCTCAGGAGGGATGAACACTGAAGCTTTCTTT. This codes for CATSGGMNTEAFF. The full variable domain, rest sourced from reference TRBV18 and TRBJ1-1, is NAGVMQNPRHLVRRRGQEARLRCSPMKGHSHVYWYRQLPEEGLKFMVYLQKENIIDESGMPKERFSAEFPKEGPSILRIQQVVRGDSAAYFCATSGGMNTEAFFGQGTRLTVV.

This chain uses TRBV10-3 with TRBJ1-1, with a tentative D call TRBD1 (6 bases). Germline CDR1 and CDR2: ENHRY and SYGVKD. Trimming stripped 0 bases from V and 6 bases from J, with 11 bases between. There are 14 residues in the CDR3. The CDR3 DNA sequence: TGTGCCATCAGTGAGTCTACAGGGAAGGCTGAAGCTTTCTTT. It specifies CAISESTGKAEAFF.

The rearrangement links TRBV9 to TRBJ2-7; TRBD2 is a possible D gene (7 bases). Germline lookup yields CDR1 SGDLS and CDR2 YYNGEE. The V gene lost 0 bases and the J gene lost 2 bases, with 12 bases spanning the gap. This CDR3 is built from 15 residues. In DNA, the CDR3 is TGTGCCAGCAGCGTAGCGGCGGGGGCTACCTACGAGCAGTACTTC. Translation: CASSVAAGATYEQYF.

The chain's CDR3 is CASSATGMNSPLHF. CDR3 DNA: TGTGCCAGCAGCGCCACAGGGATGAATTCACCCCTCCACTTT. The rearrangement joins TRBV7-9 to TRBJ1-6; tentatively, D is TRBD1 (6 bases). V was cut by 5 bases and J by 7 bases, with 12 bases left in between. The CDR3 runs to 14 residues. Germline V gene data show CDR1 as SEHNR and CDR2 as FQNEAQ (reference sequence).

This chain links TRBV4-1 with TRBJ1-5; D remains ambiguous. V was shortened by 0 bases and J by 5 bases, with 5 bases between the two germline ends. CDR3 length: 13 residues. Germline CDR1 and CDR2: MGHRA and YSYEKL. The DNA for the CDR3 is TGCGCCAGCAGCCAAGATCCGGATCAGCCCCAGCATTTT. Translating gives CASSQDPDQPQHF.

The chain is built from TRBV2 and TRBJ1-1; 8 bases map to TRBD1. Losses at the gene ends were 6 bases for V and 1 base for J; bases not matched to a gene: 4. This CDR3 spans 14 amino acids. Germline values: CDR1 SNHLY, CDR2 FYNNEI. The CDR3 DNA is TGTGCCAGCAGCTCACAGGGGGGGAACACTGAAGCTTTCTTT. The encoded protein is CASSSQGGNTEAFF.

V usage is TRBV5-8 and J usage is TRBJ2-3; TRBD2 is a possible D gene (7 bases). There are 16 residues in the CDR3. Per germline, CDR1 SGHTS and CDR2 YDEGEE. Between the trimmed V and J ends, which lost 1 base and 3 bases, there was a span of 15 bases. The CDR3 nucleotides read TGTGCCAGCAGCTTGTTTCGGGGGGCCGGTACAGATACGCAGTATTTT. It yields the protein CASSLFRGAGTDTQYF.

The genes are TRBV11-2 and TRBJ2-7; D may be TRBD1 (6 bases). Germline CDR1 is SGHAT and CDR2 is FQNNGV. Trimming took 3 bases from V and 3 from J, leaving 9 bases between them. The CDR3 is made up of 13 amino acids. The CDR3 is CASSLTGFYEQYF. The CDR3 nucleotides are TGTGCCAGCAGCTTGACAGGTTTCTACGAGCAGTACTTC.

This clone was detected only a few times. This chain links TRBV5-6 with TRBJ1-1, with D possibly matching TRBD1 (6 bases). The CDR3 spans 13 residues. Trimming stripped 1 base from V and 7 bases from J, with 11 bases between. CDR1 is SGHDT, CDR2 YYEEEE, per germline. In nucleotides, the CDR3 is TGTGCCAGCAGCTTGTTGGGGGGGCGTGAAGCTTTCTTT. Translation: CASSLLGGREAFF.

This chain uses TRBV9 with TRBJ1-4; TRBD1 matches 11 bases. The germline gives CDR1 SGDLS, CDR2 YYNGEE. The V gene end was trimmed by 4 bases and the J gene end by 2 bases; junction bases not matched to a gene: 7. The CDR3 has 17 amino acids. As DNA, the CDR3 is TGTGCCAGCAGCCACGGGGACAGGGGGTGGACTAATGAAAAACTGTTTTTT. This translates into CASSHGDRGWTNEKLFF. The whole variable domain, filled in from reference TRBV9 and TRBJ1-4, reads DSGVTQTPKHLITATGQRVTLRCSPRSGDLSVYWYQQSLDQGLQFLIQYYNGEERAKGNILERFSAQQFPDLHSELNLSSLELGDSALYFCASSHGDRGWTNEKLFFGSGTQLSVL.

CDR3 sequence: CASSGGGQETQYF. The CDR3 nucleotides are TGTGCCAGCAGCGGAGGGGGTCAAGAGACCCAGTACTTC. The rearrangement uses TRBV9 and TRBJ2-5; D perhaps matches TRBD1 (6 bases). Germline CDR1 reads SGDLS; CDR2 reads YYNGEE. Deletions cut 3 bases from V and 2 bases from J, with 8 bases between. The CDR3 has 13 amino acids.